This is a list of T cell receptor beta chains from one sample in a study of T cell responses to AZD1222 COVID-19 vaccine. Clones were read by immunoSEQ multiplex PCR, and TCRdb kept only the in-frame ones, dropping some. The sample holds roughly 190,000 clones, 92% seen once. The source was peripheral blood, collected on day 0 of AZD1222 vaccination. These receptors were taken from an adult in good health. Both conserved end residues are part of each CDR3. A D gene is named only where the DNA matches it firmly. Only part of the rows carry a size: once, few, many, or a class if the clone is expanded.

V gene	J gene	clone size	D gene	CDR3 length	CDR3 DNA	CDR3 protein
TRBV27	TRBJ2-7	NA	TRBD1	12	TGTGCCAGCAGTTTCTACAGGGGCGAGCAGTACTTC	CASSFYRGEQYF
TRBV5-4	TRBJ1-2	NA	NA	11	TGTGCCAGCAGCTTAACATCGGGGGAGACCTTC	CASSLTSGETF
TRBV10-3	TRBJ1-5	once	NA	14	TGTGCCATCAGTGGACCGGACCCCAATCAGCCCCAGCATTTT	CAISGPDPNQPQHF
TRBV7-7	TRBJ2-5	NA	NA	13	TGTGCCAGCAGCTTCAATCTCCTGGAGACCCAGTACTTC	CASSFNLLETQYF
TRBV6-2/TRBV6-3	TRBJ1-6	NA	NA	15	TGTGCCAGCAGTTTTTTGGGACACGGGAATTCACCCCTCCACTTT	CASSFLGHGNSPLHF
TRBV4-3	TRBJ1-4	NA	NA	13	TGCGCCAGCAGCCAAGATTTTAGTGAAAAACTGTTTTTT	CASSQDFSEKLFF
TRBV9	TRBJ2-7	once	TRBD2	15	TGTGCCAGCAGCATTGGGACTAGCGGGGACAACGAGCAGTACTTC	CASSIGTSGDNEQYF
TRBV3-1/TRBV3-2	TRBJ1-5	NA	TRBD1	15	TGTGCCAGCAGCCAAGGGACAGGGGGCGATCAGCCCCAGCATTTT	CASSQGTGGDQPQHF
TRBV23-1	TRBJ1-5	NA	NA	22	TGCGCCAGCAGTCAATACCTGTACCTCGATCCCCCCGTGCAGCACCTCAATCAGCCCCAGCATTTT	CASSQYLYLDPPVQHLNQPQHF
TRBV19	TRBJ1-4	NA	NA	14	TGTGCCAGTAGTACGGGACGGAGGAATGAAAAACTGTTTTTT	CASSTGRRNEKLFF
TRBV3-1/TRBV3-2	TRBJ1-6	NA	NA	14	TGTGCCAGCAGCCAAGGAGGGGAAAGTTCACCCCTCCACTTT	CASSQGGESSPLHF
TRBV6-1	TRBJ1-6	NA	NA	17	TGTGCCAGCAGTGAAACTGTCTCTGTATTAGGGTATTCACCCCTCCACTTT	CASSETVSVLGYSPLHF
TRBV6-5	TRBJ2-1	NA	TRBD2	16	TGTGCCAGCAGTTATTCCACGGGACTAGCTCAGAATGAGCAGTTCTTC	CASSYSTGLAQNEQFF
TRBV6-1	TRBJ1-5	NA	NA	15	TGTGCCAGCAGTGATTACCCACAGTTCAGGCAGCCCCAGCATTTT	CASSDYPQFRQPQHF
TRBV6-1	TRBJ2-5	NA	NA	15	TGTGCCAGCAGTGAAGCGCCAGAGGCCCACGAGACCCAGTACTTC	CASSEAPEAHETQYF
TRBV9	TRBJ1-6	once	NA	14	TGTGCCAGCAGTTTCGAGTCCTATAATTCACCCCTCCACTTT	CASSFESYNSPLHF
TRBV7-2	TRBJ2-2	once	TRBD1	15	TGTGCCAGCAGCTTAAGGACAGGGTGGACCGGGGAGCTGTTTTTT	CASSLRTGWTGELFF
TRBV20-1	TRBJ2-1	NA	TRBD2	11	TGCAGTCTAGCGGGGGGCTATGAGCAGTTCTTC	CSLAGGYEQFF
TRBV18	TRBJ1-4	NA	TRBD1	13	TGTGCCAGCTCACGGGGGACAGCCGAAAAACTGTTTTTT	CASSRGTAEKLFF
TRBV27	TRBJ2-7	NA	TRBD1	14	TGTGCCAGCGGTCTTTCTGGACAGGGTAACGAGCAGTACTTC	CASGLSGQGNEQYF
TRBV19	TRBJ2-3	NA	TRBD2	16	TGTGCCAGTAGTACCTCTCGGGCGGGGGGTCTAGATACGCAGTATTTT	CASSTSRAGGLDTQYF
TRBV4-1	TRBJ2-7	NA	TRBD1	19	TGCGCCAGCAGCCCCTCAATCTCTCCGGGACAGATTTACTCCTACGAGCAGTACTTC	CASSPSISPGQIYSYEQYF
TRBV7-8	TRBJ1-5	NA	NA	15	TGTGCCAGCAGCCCCTTAGCTGTACCCAATCAGCCCCAGCATTTT	CASSPLAVPNQPQHF
TRBV27	TRBJ2-3	NA	TRBD2	14	TGTGCCAGCACCCGGGGGGGCAGCACAGATACGCAGTATTTT	CASTRGGSTDTQYF
TRBV6-5	TRBJ2-3	NA	NA	14	TGTGCCAGCAGTTACGACGGAGGTATAGATACGCAGTATTTT	CASSYDGGIDTQYF
TRBV19	TRBJ1-3	NA	NA	15	TGTGCCAGTAGTATTAGTGGCAGGGCTGGAAACACCATATATTTT	CASSISGRAGNTIYF
TRBV28	TRBJ1-2	NA	NA	14	TGTGCCAGCAGTTTAGGGGGCGTTAACTATGGCTACACCTTC	CASSLGGVNYGYTF
TRBV13	TRBJ2-7	NA	NA	15	TGTGCCAGCAGCCTCTCTCGACAGATTTCCTACGAGCAGTACTTC	CASSLSRQISYEQYF
TRBV6-5	TRBJ1-1	NA	NA	13	TGTGCCAGCAGTTACGGGCCCTACACTGAAGCTTTCTTT	CASSYGPYTEAFF
TRBV11-2	TRBJ1-2	NA	NA	15	TGTGCCAGCAGCTTTGCGCCATCAAACCTCTATGGCTACACCTTC	CASSFAPSNLYGYTF
TRBV3-1/TRBV3-2	TRBJ2-4	NA	TRBD1	14	TGTGCCAGCAGCCTTCGACAGGGGGCAGACATTCAGTACTTC	CASSLRQGADIQYF
TRBV7-2	TRBJ1-2	NA	TRBD1	14	TGTGCCAGCAGCTTAGCTGGACAGGAGGGTGGCTACACCTTC	CASSLAGQEGGYTF
TRBV15	TRBJ1-2	NA	NA	14	TGTGCCACCAGCCGAGAACAGGGTGGGTATGGCTACACCTTC	CATSREQGGYGYTF
TRBV24-1	TRBJ2-5	NA	TRBD2	17	TGTGCCACCAGTGATTTTGTGAGCGGGGGGGCGGGAGAGACCCAGTACTTC	CATSDFVSGGAGETQYF
TRBV2	TRBJ2-2	NA	TRBD1	15	TGTGCCAGCAGTTGGACAGGGGGAAACACCGGGGAGCTGTTTTTT	CASSWTGGNTGELFF
TRBV7-2	TRBJ1-2	NA	NA	13	TGTGCCAGCAGCTTTAGGGACCTGCGTGGCTACACCTTC	CASSFRDLRGYTF
TRBV19	TRBJ1-4	NA	NA	15	TGTGCCACCTCAACTTTGACAAGGAACTATGAAAAACTGTTTTTT	CATSTLTRNYEKLFF
TRBV3-1/TRBV3-2	TRBJ1-1	NA	NA	14	TGTGCCAGCAGCCAAGATGGCAAGAACACTGAAGCTTTCTTT	CASSQDGKNTEAFF
TRBV2	TRBJ1-1	once	NA	15	TGTGCCAGCAGTCAGAACGGGTTGGGGAACACTGAAGCTTTCTTT	CASSQNGLGNTEAFF
TRBV19	TRBJ1-5	NA	TRBD1	17	TGTGCCAGTAGCCAAAGCTCCGGGACAGGTTTCAATCAGCCCCAGCATTTT	CASSQSSGTGFNQPQHF
TRBV12-3/TRBV12-4	TRBJ2-3	NA	NA	13	TGTGCCAGCAGTGGTGGACGGGGGGATACGCAGTATTTT	CASSGGRGDTQYF
TRBV14	TRBJ2-7	NA	NA	13	TGTGCCAGCGCGGACAGAAGCTCCTACGAGCAGTACTTC	CASADRSSYEQYF
TRBV27	TRBJ1-5	NA	NA	15	TGTGCCAGCAGTTTATCGGCGTCCGCCCTTCAACCCCAGCATTTT	CASSLSASALQPQHF
TRBV11-2	TRBJ1-1	NA	NA	13	TGTGCCAGCAGTCGGACAGAGAACACTGAAGCTTTCTTT	CASSRTENTEAFF
TRBV11-2	TRBJ1-4	once	TRBD1	15	TGTGCCAGCAGCATCTACAGGGGGCTGTATGAAAAACTGTTTTTT	CASSIYRGLYEKLFF
TRBV19	TRBJ2-5	NA	NA	13	TGTGCCAGTAGCCCACCTCGGGGGGAGACCCAGTACTTC	CASSPPRGETQYF
TRBV18	TRBJ1-5	NA	TRBD1	15	TGTGCCAGCTCACCTCGGACAGGGTACAATCAGCCCCAGCATTTT	CASSPRTGYNQPQHF
TRBV18	TRBJ1-4	NA	NA	16	TGTGCCAGCTCGGATTCCCTGGGGGCAGGTGGTGAAAAACTGTTTTTT	CASSDSLGAGGEKLFF
TRBV12-3/TRBV12-4	TRBJ1-1	NA	NA	13	TGTGCCAGCAGTTTAGGAAGCTGGATTGAAGCTTTCTTT	CASSLGSWIEAFF
TRBV7-6	TRBJ2-3	NA	NA	15	TGTGCCACCTCAGACCTGGACCGTCCCACAGATACGCAGTATTTT	CATSDLDRPTDTQYF
TRBV27	TRBJ2-7	NA	TRBD1	16	TGTGCCAGCAGTTTACTACCGGGACAGGGAATCTACGAGCAGTACTTC	CASSLLPGQGIYEQYF
TRBV7-9	TRBJ1-1	NA	NA	13	TGTGCCAGCAGGGAAACAGATTCCGGGGAAGCTTTCTTT	CASRETDSGEAFF
TRBV7-9	TRBJ2-3	NA	TRBD1	17	TGTGCCAGCAGCCCCGATACGGACAGGGTGAACACAGATACGCAGTATTTT	CASSPDTDRVNTDTQYF
TRBV27	TRBJ1-1	NA	NA	14	TGTGCCAGCAGCCAGGGAATAGCGAACACTGAAGCTTTCTTT	CASSQGIANTEAFF
TRBV5-4	TRBJ2-7	NA	NA	15	TGTGCCAGCAGCCTCCAGGGTCCAGTAGACTACGAGCAGTACTTC	CASSLQGPVDYEQYF
TRBV30	TRBJ1-1	NA	NA	14	TGTGCCTGGAGTGTGGGATCTTACAACACTGAAGCTTTCTTT	CAWSVGSYNTEAFF
TRBV5-8	TRBJ1-5	NA	NA	15	TGTGCCAGCAGCTTACGGCTCGGAAGCAATCAGCCCCAGCATTTT	CASSLRLGSNQPQHF